This T cell receptor (beta chain) was sequenced for a study of T cell changes during pregnancy in multiple sclerosis. Assay: immunoSEQ multiplex PCR; the TCRdb copy retains only in-frame clones and omits some. The sample gives around 30,000 clones, 90% of which show up once; about 4.5% is in the top ten. This clonotype originated in a female donor with multiple sclerosis, enrolled in a pregnancy study. Sequences were derived from CD8+ T cells from peripheral blood mononuclear cells, sampled in the second trimester of pregnancy.

The CDR3, as DNA: TGTGCCAGCAGCTCAGGGGTCGTCTACGAGCAGTACTTC. It yields the protein CASSSGVVYEQYF. The chain is built from TRBV5-6 and TRBJ2-7, with D perhaps TRBD1 (6 bases). Germline V gene sequence: CDR1 SGHDT, CDR2 YYEEEE. The ends were cut back, 3 bases at V and 3 bases at J, with 10 bases in the middle. The CDR3 contains 13 residues. Full variable domain (missing parts from reference TRBV5-6 and TRBJ2-7): DAGVTQSPTHLIKTRGQQVTLRCSPKSGHDTVSWYQQALGQGPQFIFQYYEEEERQRGNFPDRFSGHQFPNYSSELNVNALLLGDSALYLCASSSGVVYEQYFGPGTRLTVT.